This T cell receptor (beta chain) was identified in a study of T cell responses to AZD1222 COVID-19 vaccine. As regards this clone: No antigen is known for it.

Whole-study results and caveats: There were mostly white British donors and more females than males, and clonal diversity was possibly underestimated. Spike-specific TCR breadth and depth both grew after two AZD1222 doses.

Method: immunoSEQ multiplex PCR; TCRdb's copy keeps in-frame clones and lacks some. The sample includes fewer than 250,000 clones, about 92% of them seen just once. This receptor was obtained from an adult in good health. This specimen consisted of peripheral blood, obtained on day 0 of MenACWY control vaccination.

The CDR3 reads CASSSFPSRRENGYTF. In DNA, the CDR3 is TGTGCCAGCAGCTCGTTTCCAAGTCGGAGGGAGAATGGCTACACCTTC. J is TRBJ1-2 and V is TRBV11-2, with no clear D. The CDR3 spans 16 residues. Germline V gene lookup returns CDR1 SGHAT and CDR2 FQNNGV. The V and J ends lost 4 bases and 6 bases respectively, with 21 bases between them.